These 7 T cell receptor beta chains were all obtained from the same sample, sequenced in a study of T cell responses to AZD1222 COVID-19 vaccine listed by TCRdb under 2021. Libraries were built with the immunoSEQ multiplex PCR assay. Entries here come from immuneACCESS through TCRdb and include only in-frame sequences with V and J called. Some clones fail to appear in such tables; in the studies checked, an unresolved V gene covers under half of the shortfall, and the cause of the remainder is unknown. For this sample there are some 120,000 clones; roughly 86% appear just once. 5% to 6% of the sample goes to the ten largest clones. The sample's time point label, decoded: about 28 days (+/-7) after the second vaccine dose. The specimen was peripheral blood, collected 28 days after the second AZD1222 dose. Receptors originate from an adult who received the AZD1222 COVID-19 vaccine.

This clone is a singleton in its sample. The chain is built from TRBV10-3 and TRBJ1-2; weak D call: TRBD1 (5 bases). Trimming took off 7 bases at V and 4 bases at J, with 22 bases between the two ends. CDR3 length: 16 residues. In germline, CDR1 is ENHRY, CDR2 SYGVKD. The CDR3 DNA sequence: TGTGCCATCACCTTGGGGGAAGGGCGGAACACCTATGGCTACACCTTC. It yields the protein CAITLGEGRNTYGYTF.

The chain uses TRBV3-1 (or the pseudogene TRBV3-2) and TRBJ2-1, with 8 positions matching TRBD1. Per germline, CDR1 LGHDT and CDR2 YNNKEL (reference sequence). V shed 5 bases, J shed 6 bases, and the junction held 6 bases outside the gene matches. There are 14 residues in the CDR3. The CDR3 loop is CASSLQGVGNEQFF. DNA of the CDR3: TGTGCCAGCAGCTTACAGGGGGTAGGCAATGAGCAGTTCTTC.

The V call is TRBV7-9, the J call TRBJ1-1; D remains ambiguous. V was shortened by 4 bases and J by 4 bases, with 7 bases between the two germline ends. Germline loops: CDR1 SEHNR, CDR2 FQNEAQ (reference sequence). This CDR3 comprises 12 residues. The CDR3: CASSSGITEAFF. The CDR3 nucleotides read TGTGCCAGCAGCTCCGGGATCACTGAAGCTTTCTTT.

This rearrangement joins TRBV5-6 to TRBJ2-5; D not certain. CDR3 length: 19 residues. Trimming pared 0 bases from V and 4 bases from J, leaving 25 bases between. The germline V gene encodes CDR1 SGHDT and CDR2 YYEEEE. The CDR3 sequence is CASSLAFSSVAGRGETQYF. The DNA for the CDR3 is TGTGCCAGCAGCTTGGCCTTTTCCTCCGTGGCAGGCCGAGGAGAGACCCAGTACTTC. The full variable domain, rest sourced from reference TRBV5-6 and TRBJ2-5, is DAGVTQSPTHLIKTRGQQVTLRCSPKSGHDTVSWYQQALGQGPQFIFQYYEEEERQRGNFPDRFSGHQFPNYSSELNVNALLLGDSALYLCASSLAFSSVAGRGETQYFGPGTRLLVL.

The chain joins TRBV6-5 to TRBJ1-3; D is possibly TRBD1 (5 bases). V lost 7 bases, J lost 4 bases, and 11 bases lay in between. The CDR3 runs 13 residues. Germline V gene lookup returns CDR1 MNHEY and CDR2 SVGAGI. In DNA form, the CDR3 reads TGTGCCAGCAACCCCGGGACGGGAAACACCATATATTTT. This translates into CASNPGTGNTIYF.

This chain links TRBV3-1 (or the pseudogene TRBV3-2) with TRBJ2-5; TRBD2 matches 8 bases. The CDR3 sequence is 17 residues long. V was clipped by 1 base and J by 4 bases; unmatched bases: 11. Germline V lookup: CDR1 LGHDT, CDR2 YNNKEL (reference sequence). The DNA of the CDR3 is TGTGCCAGCAGCCAAGGCCGGAGGGCGGGGGGAGTAGAGACCCAGTACTTC. It translates to CASSQGRRAGGVETQYF.

The CDR3, as DNA: TGTGCCAGCAGCCAAAGCGGAGCCTACGAGCAGTACTTC. Translated, it gives CASSQSGAYEQYF. The chain employs TRBV11-2 and TRBJ2-7; tentative D call: TRBD2 (5 bases). Germline V CDR1 and CDR2: SGHAT, FQNNGV. This CDR3 is 13 amino acids long. V lost 5 bases to trimming and J lost 2 bases, with 10 bases between them.